These 22 T cell receptor beta chains share one sample of origin, sequenced in a study of metastatic and nonmetastatic thyroid tumors. TCRdb re-clonotyped the PCR reads through MiXCR. Altogether fewer than 35,000 clones are present, 25% to 30% being singletons, with the ten largest covering around 32%. Nobody among the patients had been given any treatment before thyroid surgery. Sequencing was performed on blood. All receptors come from a female donor with papillary thyroid cancer or a benign thyroid nodule (not recorded which). Some clones in this sample may be carry-over from other donors' samples.

In this sample, this clone turned up many times. The V and J genes are TRBV11-1 and TRBJ2-1; D is tentatively TRBD1 or TRBD2 (6 bases each). Looked up from germline, CDR1 is SGHAT and CDR2 is FQDESV (reference sequence). CDR3 length: 13 amino acids. V shed 8 bases and J shed 4 bases, with 12 bases lying between them. CDR3 sequence: CASARGRYNEQFF. DNA for the CDR3: TGTGCCAGCGCCCGGGGGCGGTACAATGAGCAGTTCTTC. Together with reference TRBV11-1 and TRBJ2-1, the CDR3 gives the full variable domain: EAEVAQSPRYKITEKSQAVAFWCDPISGHATLYWYRQILGQGPELLVQFQDESVVDDSQLPKDRFSAERLKGVDSTLKIQPAELGDSAMYLCASARGRYNEQFFGPGTRLTVL.

This clone was counted at least ten times. V usage is TRBV6-1 and J usage is TRBJ1-4; 7 bases line up with TRBD1. Trimming took 3 bases from V and 10 from J; bases not matched to a gene: 5. The CDR3 runs to 13 residues. Germline V gene lookup returns CDR1 MNHNS and CDR2 SASEGT. In DNA form, the CDR3 reads TGTGCCAGCAGTGAGACAGGGCTCGTAAAACTGTTTTTT. This sequence encodes CASSETGLVKLFF.

This clone occurred many times. The chain joins TRBV9 to TRBJ1-2; D possibly corresponds to TRBD1 (6 bases). The CDR3 contains 15 residues. V lost 4 bases and J 6 bases, leaving 19 bases between the germline ends. CDR1 and CDR2 from the germline V gene are SGDLS and YYNGEE. CDR3 sequence (DNA): TGTGCCAGCAGCTCCCCGGGACAAATGTACAATGGCTACACCTTC. Amino acids: CASSSPGQMYNGYTF.

This clone was recorded many times. This chain links TRBV19 with TRBJ2-4, with TRBD1 matching 8 bases. After removal of 5 bases from V and 7 bases from J, the junction contained 7 bases not matched to a gene. From germline, CDR1 is LNHDA and CDR2 SQIVND (reference sequence). CDR3 size: 14 residues. The CDR3 spells CASSSRQGTNIQYF. CDR3 DNA: TGTGCCAGTAGTTCCCGACAGGGGACGAACATTCAGTACTTC.

The rearrangement joins TRBV3-1 to TRBJ2-3; TRBD2 agrees at 9 bases. Germline CDR1 is LGHDT and CDR2 is YNNKEL (reference sequence). The CDR3 has 15 amino acids. Unmatched junction bases numbered 4, after V lost 6 bases and J lost 0 bases. The CDR3 nucleotides are TGTGCCAGCAGTGACGGGACTAGCAGCACAGATACGCAGTATTTT. It is translated as CASSDGTSSTDTQYF.

CDR3 residues: CASGETSGHGTDTQYF. In nucleotides, the CDR3 is TGTGCCAGCGGGGAGACTAGCGGGCATGGCACAGATACGCAGTATTTT. The chain recombines TRBV6-1 with TRBJ2-3; 10 nucleotides match TRBD2. With 8 bases clipped from V and 1 base from J, the junction kept 9 bases outside the gene matches. Germline V gene data show CDR1 as MNHNS and CDR2 as SASEGT. The CDR3 contains 16 residues.

Only a few counts were recorded for this clone. The chain recombines TRBV7-8 with TRBJ2-7, with a weak D call TRBD1 (5 bases). The CDR3 is made up of 14 amino acids. Germline CDR1 is SGHVS and CDR2 is FQNEAQ. V shed 1 base and J shed 2 bases, with 9 bases lying between them. The CDR3 loop reads CASSLEVQAYEQYF. In DNA form, the CDR3 reads TGTGCCAGCAGCTTAGAGGTACAGGCCTACGAGCAGTACTTC. Full variable domain (outside the CDR3, taken from reference TRBV7-8 and TRBJ2-7): GAGVSQSPRYKVAKRGQDVALRCDPISGHVSLFWYQQALGQGPEFLTYFQNEAQLDKSGLPSDRFFAERPEGSVSTLKIQRTQQEDSAVYLCASSLEVQAYEQYFGPGTRLTVT.

To note about this clone: A single base separates this from a much larger clone, so it may be a read error. CDR3 residues: CASSRVLADTGELFF. In DNA, the CDR3 is TGCGCCAGCAGTCGGGTCCTAGCGGACACCGGGGAGCTGTTTTTT. The chain recombines TRBV5-1 with TRBJ2-2; TRBD2 matches at 7 bases. V shed 5 bases, J shed 3 bases, and the junction held 7 bases outside the gene matches. The CDR3 length is 15 residues. Germline CDR1 reads SGHRS; CDR2 reads YFSETQ.

Concerning this clone itself: One end of the junction does not line up with germline, which may come from a read error. J is TRBJ2-1 and V is TRBV15; D may be TRBD2 (6 bases). Germline loops: CDR1 LNHNV, CDR2 YYDKDF (reference sequence). This CDR3 contains 15 residues. CDR3 loop: CATSRSGQDYNEQFF. CDR3 nucleotides: TGTGCGACCAGCCGGAGCGGGCAGGATTACAATGAGCAGTTCTTC.

This clone has at least ten counts. This chain connects TRBV4-2 to TRBJ2-4; the match to TRBD1 covers 7 bases. The CDR3 loop spans 15 amino acids. Germline loops: CDR1 LGHNA, CDR2 YNFKEQ. The junction had 8 bases not matched to a gene; V was cut back by 0 bases and J by 9 bases. The CDR3 DNA follows: TGTGCCAGCAGCCAAGATGAGGGGGCCCTACGCATTCAGTACTTC. It codes for CASSQDEGALRIQYF.

On this clone: The junction departs from the called germline gene at one end, perhaps through a read error. The chain carries TRBV11-1 and TRBJ2-7, with TRBD1 identical over 8 bases. The germline gives CDR1 SGHAT, CDR2 FQDESV (reference sequence). The CDR3 spans 16 residues. The CDR3 region is CASCLSLGQDNYEQYF. CDR3 in DNA: TGTGCCAGCTGCTTATCGTTGGGACAGGATAACTACGAGCAGTACTTC.

This clone has only a few counts. V and J are TRBV5-1 and TRBJ2-3; D might be TRBD1 (6 bases). Trimming took 4 bases from V and 5 from J, leaving 17 bases between them. The CDR3 spans 15 residues. Germline lookup yields CDR1 SGHRS and CDR2 YFSETQ. The CDR3 reads CASSPGSGAGDTQYF. CDR3 in DNA: TGCGCCAGCAGCCCCGGATCAGGGGCAGGAGATACGCAGTATTTT.

About this clone itself: Since no conserved phenylalanine or tryptophan closes the CDR3, a read error is the likely cause. It is unclear where the CDR3 begins or ends on the DNA, so no DNA is shown, and the CDR3 is as TCRdb lists it. The V call is TRBV24-1, the J call TRBJ2-3; TRBD1, the table's D call, lacks a check against the DNA. The germline CDR1 and CDR2 sequences are KGHDR and SFDVKD. Inclusive of both ends, the CDR3 amounts to 14 amino acids. CDR3 sequence reads: CATSEGDSTDTQSV.

The J gene is TRBJ1-1, the V gene TRBV5-1; D is unclear. The germline V gene has CDR1 SGHRS and CDR2 YFSETQ. The CDR3 contains 13 residues. V was trimmed by 4 bases and J by 4 bases, leaving 11 bases between them. CDR3: CASSQREVTEAFF. The CDR3 region has the DNA TGCGCCAGCAGCCAACGGGAGGTCACTGAAGCTTTCTTT.

The sample holds many counts of this clone. CDR3 protein: CASRGQASGNTIYF. The CDR3 nucleotides are TGTGCCAGCAGGGGACAGGCCTCTGGAAACACCATATATTTT. The chain is built from TRBV2 and TRBJ1-3; 8 bases align to TRBD1. J lost 0 bases, V lost 6 bases, and 1 base had no gene match. The CDR3 is made up of 14 amino acids. The germline CDR1 and CDR2 sequences are SNHLY and FYNNEI.

This clone was observed a single time. This chain links TRBV20-1 with TRBJ2-7; D perhaps matches TRBD2 (6 bases). The CDR3 runs to 14 residues. CDR1 and CDR2 from the germline V gene are DFQATT and SNEGSKA (reference sequence). V lost 6 bases to trimming and J lost 5 bases, with 20 bases between them. The CDR3, as DNA: TGCAGTGCACCTCGAACGGGGAGGAAAGACGAGCAGTACTTC. It codes for CSAPRTGRKDEQYF.

This clone was seen more than once but under ten times. This chain joins TRBV6-1 and TRBJ2-2, with TRBD2 matching 7 bases. CDR3 length equals 16 residues. The germline V gene has CDR1 MNHNS and CDR2 SASEGT. After removal of 7 bases from V and 0 bases from J, the junction contained 8 bases not matched to a gene. The DNA for the CDR3 is TGTGCCAGCAAGGGAAGCGGGAAGACGAACACCGGGGAGCTGTTTTTT. This gives the protein CASKGSGKTNTGELFF.

This chain links TRBV5-1 with TRBJ2-5, with 10 bases aligning to TRBD2. The length of the CDR3 is 16 residues. With V trimmed by 0 bases and J by 5 bases, 7 bases remained unmatched. Germline V gene lookup returns CDR1 SGHRS and CDR2 YFSETQ. CDR3 nucleotide sequence: TGCGCCAGCAGCTTGGACGGTAGCGGGAGGTCGGAGACCCAGTACTTC. Protein sequence: CASSLDGSGRSETQYF.

The table lists this clone with many counts. The conserved phenylalanine or tryptophan is not found at the CDR3 terminus, so this likely reflects a read error. The rearrangement links TRBV15 to TRBJ1-2; D remains ambiguous. Germline V gives CDR1 LNHNV, CDR2 YYDKDF (reference sequence). V was pared by 3 bases and J by 9 bases, with 8 bases between. This CDR3 comprises 11 residues. As DNA, the CDR3 is TGTGCCACCAGCAGGGATTGGAGCTACACCTCC. It specifies CATSRDWSYTS.

In its sample, this clone was seen a few times. This could be a read error, since a much larger clone is one nucleotide away. The chain joins TRBV4-3 to TRBJ2-3, with TRBD2 as a possible D gene (5 bases). The CDR3 sequence is 16 residues long. Germline CDR1 LGHNA, CDR2 YSLEER. CDR3 residues: CASSQDAFLGRLAGDF. In nucleotides, the CDR3 is TGCGCCAGCAGCCAAGATGCCTTTTTGGGCAGGCTCGCCGGGGATTTT.

With regard to this clone: A junction end diverges from the germline sequence, so it may reflect a read error. The rearrangement uses TRBV3-1 and TRBJ1-4; D uncertain. The CDR3 runs to 16 residues. Per the germline V gene, CDR1 is LGHDT and CDR2 is YNNKEL (reference sequence). The CDR3 DNA follows: TGTGGCAGCACCCAAGATACCAGTGCAACTTATGAAAAACTGTTTTTT. Its translation: CGSTQDTSATYEKLFF. The variable domain in full, with the rest retrieved from reference TRBV3-1 and TRBJ1-4, is DTAVSQTPKYLVTQMGNDKSIKCEQNLGHDTMYWYKQDSKKFLKIMFSYNNKELIINETVPNRFSPKSPDKAHLNLHINSLELGDSAVYFCGSTQDTSATYEKLFFGSGTQLSVL.

Ten or more counts support this clone. V is TRBV6-1 and J is TRBJ1-4; D gene ambiguous. Germline lookup yields CDR1 MNHNS and CDR2 SASEGT. The CDR3 has 13 residues. The V end was cut by 7 bases, the J end by 2 bases, with 8 bases between. The CDR3, as DNA: TGTGCCAGCATTGGGCCCACTAATGAAAAACTGTTTTTT. Its translation: CASIGPTNEKLFF.